Reported below is one TCR beta chain. Its antigen is not known. This sample is part of a study of cytomegalovirus exposure and HLA in healthy donors. Whole-study results and caveats: Apparent HLA restriction characterized most CMV-associated TCR beta chains in a later analysis. CMV serostatus was the sole immune exposure information available. With later analysis, a missense DCLRE1C variant became linked to TCR beta V- and J-gene trimming. A later analysis showed HLA-associated TCR beta chains outstripping equally common others in clonal expansion.

PCR primers comprised 60 Vbeta and 13 Jbeta primers. The table came from immunoSEQ multiplex PCR; TCRdb's copy has only in-frame clones and leaves some out. This sample lists tens of thousands of clones; its ten largest clones have 4% to 5.5%. This CDR3 contains 15 residues. V dropped 2 bases and J dropped 10 bases, with 15 bases sitting between them. CDR1 and CDR2 (germline): MNHNS, SASEGT. The source material was PBMCs. This receptor was taken from a man under 40 in good health and CMV-seropositive. The chain employs TRBV6-1 and TRBJ1-6, with D perhaps TRBD1 (5 bases). CDR3 sequence (DNA): TGTGCCAGCAGTGAATCAGGCAGGGTGGAATCACCCCTCCACTTT. Translating gives CASSESGRVESPLHF.